The 15 T cell receptor beta chains below were found in one sample sequenced in a study of OX40 agonist ivuxolimab in advanced cancers. Repertoires were generated with immunoSEQ multiplex PCR, while TCRdb's copy carries only in-frame clones and drops some. This table has about 49,000 clones, approximately 79% appearing once. The specimen was CD4+ or CD8+ T cells sorted from blood, collected in a trial of the OX40 agonist ivuxolimab. Source of these receptors: an adult with an advanced solid tumor such as melanoma, head and neck, liver or kidney cancer.

The chain is built from TRBV2 and TRBJ2-3; TRBD2 is a possible D gene (5 bases). This CDR3 spans 15 amino acids. Trimming took 3 bases from V and 2 from J, leaving 12 bases between them. The germline V gene has CDR1 SNHLY and CDR2 FYNNEI. The CDR3 spells CASSEMLATTDTQYF. The CDR3 DNA sequence: TGTGCCAGCAGTGAGATGCTAGCAACCACAGATACGCAGTATTTT.

This clone was found a few times. The chain links TRBV5-1 to TRBJ2-3; D may be TRBD1 (5 bases). Germline CDR1 reads SGHRS; CDR2 reads YFSETQ. Trimming removed 5 bases from V and 0 bases from J, with 10 bases in between. The CDR3 length is 14 residues. This CDR3 is CASSLGASTDTQYF. The CDR3, as DNA: TGCGCCAGCAGTTTAGGGGCCAGCACAGATACGCAGTATTTT.

The chain carries TRBV2 and TRBJ2-3; D not resolved. Trimming removed 2 bases from V and 1 base from J, with 7 bases in between. Looked up from germline, CDR1 is SNHLY and CDR2 is FYNNEI. CDR3 length: 14 residues. The CDR3 sequence is CASSELARTDTQYF. The CDR3 coding sequence is TGTGCCAGCAGTGAATTGGCCCGCACAGATACGCAGTATTTT.

The chain uses TRBV10-3 and TRBJ1-1; a possible D gene is TRBD1 (6 bases). The CDR3 extends over 13 amino acids. Trimming cost V 5 bases and J 0 bases, with 7 bases left between them. Per the germline V gene, CDR1 is ENHRY and CDR2 is SYGVKD. The CDR3, as DNA: TGTGCCATCAGTAACAGGGTGAACACTGAAGCTTTCTTT. Translated, it gives CAISNRVNTEAFF.

The V call is TRBV4-1, the J call TRBJ2-7; D is possibly TRBD2 (6 bases). The V and J ends lost 0 bases and 3 bases respectively, with 15 bases between them. CDR1 is MGHRA and CDR2 is YSYEKL in the germline V gene. This CDR3 has 16 amino acids. In DNA form, the CDR3 reads TGCGCCAGCAGCCAAGATCGGAGGGGTCCTCGCTACGAGCAGTACTTC. It is translated as CASSQDRRGPRYEQYF.

The chain is built from TRBV7-9 and TRBJ2-3; 10 bases align to TRBD2. Germline assignment: CDR1 SEHNR and CDR2 FQNEAQ (reference sequence). Germline trimming cut 5 bases from V and 2 bases from J; bases unmatched to any gene: 7. The length of the CDR3 is 16 residues. This CDR3 is CASSVRTSGDTDTQYF. The CDR3, as DNA: TGTGCCAGCAGCGTTCGGACTAGCGGAGACACAGATACGCAGTATTTT.

The chain recombines TRBV10-3 with TRBJ2-6, with D hard to call. The CDR3 is made up of 15 amino acids. The germline CDR1 and CDR2 sequences are ENHRY and SYGVKD. V lost 5 bases and J 0 bases, leaving 8 bases between the germline ends. The CDR3 spells CAISFGLSGANVLTF. CDR3 nucleotides: TGTGCCATCAGTTTCGGCCTCTCTGGGGCCAACGTCCTGACTTTC.

This sequence joins TRBV10-2 and TRBJ2-3, with TRBD2 matching over 8 bases. This CDR3 has 17 amino acids. V dropped 4 bases and J dropped 1; count of bases not matched to a gene: 10. CDR1 is WSHSY and CDR2 is SAAADI in the germline V gene. The CDR3 sequence is CASSGWLAGGGTDTQYF. In DNA form, the CDR3 reads TGCGCCAGCAGTGGATGGCTAGCGGGTGGAGGCACAGATACGCAGTATTTT.

The genes are TRBV28 and TRBJ2-7; 10 bases line up with TRBD1. This CDR3 has 15 residues. Germline CDR1 reads MDHEN; CDR2 reads SYDVKM. The V and J ends lost 2 bases and 3 bases, in that order; junction bases with no gene match: 4. Here the CDR3 DNA reads TGTGCCAGCAGTTTACAGACAGGGGGCCGCTACGAGCAGTACTTC. Its translation: CASSLQTGGRYEQYF.

The rearrangement joins TRBV5-4 to TRBJ2-7; maybe TRBD2 (6 bases). This CDR3 is built from 13 residues. Trimming took 3 bases from V and 3 from J, leaving 10 bases between them. In germline, CDR1 is SGHNT, CDR2 YYREEE (reference sequence). Written as DNA, the CDR3 is TGTGCCAGCAGCTCGTCTAGCGACTACGAGCAGTACTTC. This translates into CASSSSSDYEQYF.

The table lists this clone with a few counts. The chain joins TRBV4-1 to TRBJ2-4; TRBD2 matches 16 bases. J lost 0 bases, V lost 4 bases, and 12 bases had no gene match. The V gene's germline CDR1 is MGHRA and CDR2 YSYEKL. This CDR3 has 21 amino acids. CDR3 protein: CASSRGLAGGPYLLAKNIQYF. The CDR3, as DNA: TGCGCCAGCAGCCGGGGACTAGCGGGAGGGCCTTACCTTCTAGCCAAAAACATTCAGTACTTC.

The chain combines TRBV7-3 with TRBJ2-7; D unresolved. Looked up from germline, CDR1 is SGHTA and CDR2 is FQGTGA. Trimming shortened V by 3 bases and J by 0 bases, and 9 bases separated the two germline ends. This CDR3 region has 14 residues. CDR3 nucleotide sequence: TGTGCCAGCAGCTTGGGCCCAGCCTCCTACGAGCAGTACTTC. This translates into CASSLGPASYEQYF. The full variable domain, its missing parts supplied by reference TRBV7-3 and TRBJ2-7, is GAGVSQTPSNKVTEKGKYVELRCDPISGHTALYWYRQSLGQGPEFLIYFQGTGAADDSGLPNDRFFAVRPEGSVSTLKIQRTERGDSAVYLCASSLGPASYEQYFGPGTRLTVT.

V gene TRBV5-1 combines with J gene TRBJ1-4; TRBD1 might be the D (5 bases). Germline V gene data show CDR1 as SGHRS and CDR2 as YFSETQ. The V end lost 1 base, the J end lost 8 bases, and 15 bases lay between the germline ends. This CDR3 spans 15 amino acids. CDR3 protein: CASSLSPTQGEKLFF. DNA of the CDR3: TGCGCCAGCAGCTTGTCACCGACCCAGGGAGAAAAACTGTTTTTT.

This clone turned up a few times. The rearrangement joins TRBV28 to TRBJ2-7, with 11 bases matching TRBD2. CDR1 and CDR2 from the germline V gene are MDHEN and SYDVKM. The CDR3 length is 19 residues. The V segment lost 4 bases and the J segment 3 bases; nucleotides outside the gene matches: 17. The CDR3 nucleotides read TGTGCCAGCAGTTCCCCCGGGGGTAGCGGGAGGGCCGGAAGCTACGAGCAGTACTTC. This encodes CASSSPGGSGRAGSYEQYF.

This rearrangement joins TRBV5-5 to TRBJ2-7; the D is unclear. Germline CDR1 reads SGHKS; CDR2 reads YYEKEE (reference sequence). Trimming took 1 base from V and 0 from J, leaving 5 bases between them. The CDR3 totals 13 residues. The CDR3 protein is CASSLWTSYEQYF. The CDR3 DNA follows: TGTGCCAGCAGCTTGTGGACCTCCTACGAGCAGTACTTC. Complete variable domain (other parts from reference TRBV5-5 and TRBJ2-7): DAGVTQSPTHLIKTRGQQVTLRCSPISGHKSVSWYQQVLGQGPQFIFQYYEKEERGRGNFPDRFSARQFPNYSSELNVNALLLGDSALYLCASSLWTSYEQYFGPGTRLTVT.